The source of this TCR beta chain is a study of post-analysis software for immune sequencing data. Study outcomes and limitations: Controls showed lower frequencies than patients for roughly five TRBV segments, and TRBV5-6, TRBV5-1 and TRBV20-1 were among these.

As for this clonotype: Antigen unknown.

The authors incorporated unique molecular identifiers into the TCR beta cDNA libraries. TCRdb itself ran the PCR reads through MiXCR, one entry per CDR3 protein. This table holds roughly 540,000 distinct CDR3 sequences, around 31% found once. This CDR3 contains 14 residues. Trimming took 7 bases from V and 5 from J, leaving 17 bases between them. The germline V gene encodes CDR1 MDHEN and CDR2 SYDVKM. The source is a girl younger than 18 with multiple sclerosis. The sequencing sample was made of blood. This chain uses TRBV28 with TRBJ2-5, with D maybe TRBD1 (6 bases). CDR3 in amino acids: CASMSTGYPETQYF. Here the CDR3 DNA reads TGTGCCAGCATGTCAACAGGGTATCCGGAGACCCAGTACTTC.